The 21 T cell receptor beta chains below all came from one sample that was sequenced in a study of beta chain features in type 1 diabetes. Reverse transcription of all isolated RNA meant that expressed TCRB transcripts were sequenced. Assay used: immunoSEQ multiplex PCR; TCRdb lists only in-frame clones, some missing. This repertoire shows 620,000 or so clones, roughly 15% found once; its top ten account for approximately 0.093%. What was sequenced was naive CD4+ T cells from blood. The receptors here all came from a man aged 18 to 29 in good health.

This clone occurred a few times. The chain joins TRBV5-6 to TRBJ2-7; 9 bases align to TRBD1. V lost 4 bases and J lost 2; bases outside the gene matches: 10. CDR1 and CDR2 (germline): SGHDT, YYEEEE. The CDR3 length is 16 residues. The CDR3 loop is CASSGTGFRLTYEQYF. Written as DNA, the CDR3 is TGTGCCAGCAGCGGGACAGGGTTTCGGCTCACCTACGAGCAGTACTTC.

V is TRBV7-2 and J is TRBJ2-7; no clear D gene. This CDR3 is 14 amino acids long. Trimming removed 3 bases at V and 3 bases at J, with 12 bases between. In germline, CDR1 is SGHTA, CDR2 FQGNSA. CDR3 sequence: CASSLSKGRYEQYF. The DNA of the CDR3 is TGTGCCAGCAGCTTGTCAAAGGGCCGCTACGAGCAGTACTTC.

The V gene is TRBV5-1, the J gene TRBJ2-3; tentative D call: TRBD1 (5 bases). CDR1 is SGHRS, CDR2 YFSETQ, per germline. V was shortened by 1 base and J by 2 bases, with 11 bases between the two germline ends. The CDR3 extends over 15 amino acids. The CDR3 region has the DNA TGCGCCAGCAGCTTGCAGGGTGCCACCACAGATACGCAGTATTTT. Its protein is CASSLQGATTDTQYF.

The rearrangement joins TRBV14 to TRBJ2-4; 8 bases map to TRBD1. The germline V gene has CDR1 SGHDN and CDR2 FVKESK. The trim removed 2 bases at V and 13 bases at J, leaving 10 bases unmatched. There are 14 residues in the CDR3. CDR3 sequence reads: CASSQSYYRGRQYF. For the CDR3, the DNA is TGTGCCAGCAGCCAATCCTACTACAGGGGGAGACAGTACTTC.

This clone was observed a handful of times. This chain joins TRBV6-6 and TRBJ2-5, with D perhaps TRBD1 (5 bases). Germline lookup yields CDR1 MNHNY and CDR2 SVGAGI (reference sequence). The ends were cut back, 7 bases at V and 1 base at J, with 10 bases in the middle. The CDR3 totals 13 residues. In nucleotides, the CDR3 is TGTGCCAGCACCCGACAGTTCCAAGAGACCCAGTACTTC. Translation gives CASTRQFQETQYF.

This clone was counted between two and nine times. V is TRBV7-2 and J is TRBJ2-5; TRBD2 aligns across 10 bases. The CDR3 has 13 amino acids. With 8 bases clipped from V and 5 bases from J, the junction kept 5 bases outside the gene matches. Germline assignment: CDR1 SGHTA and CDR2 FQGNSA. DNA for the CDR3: TGTGCCAGCCAGCGGGGGGGCCTGGAGACCCAGTACTTC. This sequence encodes CASQRGGLETQYF.

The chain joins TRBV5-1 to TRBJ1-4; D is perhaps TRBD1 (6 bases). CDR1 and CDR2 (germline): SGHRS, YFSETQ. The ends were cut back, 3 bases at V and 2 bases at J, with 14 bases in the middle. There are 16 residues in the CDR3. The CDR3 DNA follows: TGCGCCAGCAGCTGGGGACAAGGTGGGACTAATGAAAAACTGTTTTTT. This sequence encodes CASSWGQGGTNEKLFF.

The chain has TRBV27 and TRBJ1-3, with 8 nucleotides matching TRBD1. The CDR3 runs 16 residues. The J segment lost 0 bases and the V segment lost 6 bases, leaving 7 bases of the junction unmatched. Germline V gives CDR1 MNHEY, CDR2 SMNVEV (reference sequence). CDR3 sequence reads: CASRRQGTPSGNTIYF. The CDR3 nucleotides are TGTGCCAGCAGGAGACAGGGGACCCCCTCTGGAAACACCATATATTTT.

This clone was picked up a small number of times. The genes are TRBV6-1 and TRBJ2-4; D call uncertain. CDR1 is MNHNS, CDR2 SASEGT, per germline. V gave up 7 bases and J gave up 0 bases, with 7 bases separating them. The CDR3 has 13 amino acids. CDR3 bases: TGTGCCAGCAATAGGGAAGCCAAAAACATTCAGTACTTC. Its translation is CASNREAKNIQYF.

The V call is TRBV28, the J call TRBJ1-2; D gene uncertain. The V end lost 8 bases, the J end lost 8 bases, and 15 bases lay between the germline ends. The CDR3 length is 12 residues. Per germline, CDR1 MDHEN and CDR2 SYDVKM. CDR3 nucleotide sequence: TGTGCCAGCCAGGAGGCTATCAGGGGCTACACCTTC. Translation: CASQEAIRGYTF.

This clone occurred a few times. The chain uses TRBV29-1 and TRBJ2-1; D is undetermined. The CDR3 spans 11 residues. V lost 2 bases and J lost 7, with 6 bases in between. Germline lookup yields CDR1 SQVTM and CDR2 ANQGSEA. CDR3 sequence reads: CSVERLNEQFF. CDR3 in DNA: TGCAGCGTTGAACGGCTTAATGAGCAGTTCTTC.

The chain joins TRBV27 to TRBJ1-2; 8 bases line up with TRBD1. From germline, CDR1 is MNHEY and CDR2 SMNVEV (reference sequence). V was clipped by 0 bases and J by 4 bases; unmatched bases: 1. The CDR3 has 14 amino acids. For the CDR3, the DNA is TGTGCCAGCAGTTTATCGGACAGGGCCTATGGCTACACCTTC. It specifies CASSLSDRAYGYTF.

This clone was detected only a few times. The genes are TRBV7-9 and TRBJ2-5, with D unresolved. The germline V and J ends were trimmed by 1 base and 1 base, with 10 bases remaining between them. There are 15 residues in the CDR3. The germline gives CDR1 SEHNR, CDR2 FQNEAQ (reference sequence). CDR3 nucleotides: TGTGCCAGCAGCTTAGTCCGACTGATCCAAGAGACCCAGTACTTC. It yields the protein CASSLVRLIQETQYF.

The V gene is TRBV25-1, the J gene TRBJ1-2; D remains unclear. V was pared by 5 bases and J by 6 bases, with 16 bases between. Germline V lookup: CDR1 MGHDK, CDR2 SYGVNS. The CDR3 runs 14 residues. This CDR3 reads CASSKMDRAHGYTF. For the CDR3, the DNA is TGTGCCAGCAGTAAAATGGATCGCGCGCATGGCTACACCTTC.

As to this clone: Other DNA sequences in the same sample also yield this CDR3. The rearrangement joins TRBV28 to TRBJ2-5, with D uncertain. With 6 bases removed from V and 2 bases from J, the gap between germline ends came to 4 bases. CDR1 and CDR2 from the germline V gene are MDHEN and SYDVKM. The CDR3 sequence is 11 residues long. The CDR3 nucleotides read TGTGCCAGCAGGCGTCAAGAGACCCAGTACTTC. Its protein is CASRRQETQYF.

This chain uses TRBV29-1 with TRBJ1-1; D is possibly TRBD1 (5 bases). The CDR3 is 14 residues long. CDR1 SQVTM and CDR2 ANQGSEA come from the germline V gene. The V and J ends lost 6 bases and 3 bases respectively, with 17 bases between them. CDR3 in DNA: TGCAGCGTGCGTTGGGGGGGATCCGACACTGAAGCTTTCTTT. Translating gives CSVRWGGSDTEAFF.

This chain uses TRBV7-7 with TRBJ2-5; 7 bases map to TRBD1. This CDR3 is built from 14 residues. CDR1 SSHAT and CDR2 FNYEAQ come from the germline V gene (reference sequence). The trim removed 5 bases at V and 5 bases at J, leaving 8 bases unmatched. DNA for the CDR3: TGTGCCAGCAGCCCTCAAGGGGGCTCGGAGACCCAGTACTTC. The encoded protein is CASSPQGGSETQYF.

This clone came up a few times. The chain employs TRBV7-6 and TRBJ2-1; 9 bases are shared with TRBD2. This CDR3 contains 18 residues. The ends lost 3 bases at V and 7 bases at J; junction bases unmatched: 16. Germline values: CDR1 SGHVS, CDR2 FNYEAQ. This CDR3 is CASSFTAGGPGAGNEQFF. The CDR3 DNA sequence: TGTGCCAGCAGCTTCACCGCGGGAGGGCCCGGGGCGGGGAATGAGCAGTTCTTC.

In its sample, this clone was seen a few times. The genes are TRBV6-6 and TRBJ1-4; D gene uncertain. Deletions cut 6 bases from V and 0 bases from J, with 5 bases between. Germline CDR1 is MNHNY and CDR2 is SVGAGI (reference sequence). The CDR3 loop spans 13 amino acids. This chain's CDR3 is CASRRTTNEKLFF. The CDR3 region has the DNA TGTGCCAGCAGGCGTACAACTAATGAAAAACTGTTTTTT.

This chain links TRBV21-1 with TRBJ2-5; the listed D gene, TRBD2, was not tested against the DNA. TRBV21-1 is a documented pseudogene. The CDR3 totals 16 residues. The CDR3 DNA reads TGTGCCAGCAGCAAAGGCAGTAGCGGGGGGACCGAGACCCAGTACTTC. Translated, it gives CASSKGSSGGTETQYF.

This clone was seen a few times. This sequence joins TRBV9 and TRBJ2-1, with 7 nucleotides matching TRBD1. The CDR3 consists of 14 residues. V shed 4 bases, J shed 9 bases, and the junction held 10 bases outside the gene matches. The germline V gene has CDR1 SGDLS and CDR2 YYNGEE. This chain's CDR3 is CASSTDRARSEQFF. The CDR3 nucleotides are TGTGCCAGCAGCACCGACAGGGCTAGGAGTGAGCAGTTCTTC.